The clone carrying this T cell receptor (beta chain) was seen only a few times. This entry is derived from a study of shared clonotypes between healthy human individuals. The overall study: Three CD4 naive, three CD4 memory, two CD8 naive and one CD8 memory plate were used per donor.

All donors were healthy HIV-negative adults lacking recent acute infections or vaccinations. Assay: immunoSEQ multiplex PCR; the TCRdb copy retains only in-frame clones and omits some. The sample has about 600,000 clones; 97% are singletons. V was clipped by 1 base and J by 5 bases; unmatched bases: 2. This CDR3 spans 14 amino acids. Germline V gene sequence: CDR1 MGHDK, CDR2 SYGVNS. This clonotype originated in a woman aged 30 to 39 in good health. Material for sequencing was naive CD4+ T cells sorted from blood. Subset denoted: CD45RA+ positively selected. The chain is built from TRBV25-1 and TRBJ1-2, with TRBD1 matching 9 bases. CDR3 DNA sequence: TGTGCCAGCAGTGAATGGGACAGGGTGTATGGCTACACCTTC. Translating it yields CASSEWDRVYGYTF.